This TCR beta chain stems from a study of CD8+ T cells in alopecia areata. Overall study context: Treatment of the treated patients consisted of oral tofacitinib, 5 to 10 mg twice daily.

Treatment noted: oral pan-JAK inhibitor, 5-10 mg twice daily. This clone was seen at least ten times. Its matching antigen is unknown. RNA extraction and reverse transcription yielded cDNA as sequencing template. This table comes from immunoSEQ multiplex PCR, and its TCRdb copy is limited to in-frame clones, with some not included. In the table there are 200,000 to 250,000 clones, around three fifths of which are singletons. Study-level results: Administration of tofacitinib significantly diminished scalp clonality and expanded CD8+ clones within the top 100. More clonal than normal scalp was lesional scalp, particularly alopecia totalis/universalis. The study found that many expanded lesional clones persisted in scalp and blood during tofacitinib.

CDR3 length equals 14 residues. Germline values: CDR1 SGHTA, CDR2 FQGNSA. Trimming removed 5 bases from V and 4 bases from J, with 15 bases in between. This receptor was identified in a human donor with alopecia areata. This chain connects TRBV7-2 to TRBJ2-7; D is uncertain. Specimen: CD4+ T cells sorted from blood, collected at week 4, from a patient treated with tofacitinib. CDR3: CASSLNTRRYEQYF. As DNA, the CDR3 is TGTGCCAGCAGCCTCAATACACGGCGGTACGAGCAGTACTTC.